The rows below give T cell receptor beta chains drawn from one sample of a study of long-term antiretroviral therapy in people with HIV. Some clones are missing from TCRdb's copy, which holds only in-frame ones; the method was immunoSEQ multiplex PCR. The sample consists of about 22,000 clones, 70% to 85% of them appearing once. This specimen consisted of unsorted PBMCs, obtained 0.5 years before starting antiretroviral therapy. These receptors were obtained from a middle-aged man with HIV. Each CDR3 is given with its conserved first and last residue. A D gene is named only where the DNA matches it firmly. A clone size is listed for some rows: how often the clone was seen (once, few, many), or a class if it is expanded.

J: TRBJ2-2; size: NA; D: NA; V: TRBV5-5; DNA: TGTGCCAGCAGCTTCAGCGGGGAGCTGTTTTTT; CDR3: CASSFSGELFF
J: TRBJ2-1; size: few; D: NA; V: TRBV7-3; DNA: TGTGCCAGCAGCTTCACGACTGATCCGGGTTTCAATGAGCAGTTCTTC; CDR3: CASSFTTDPGFNEQFF
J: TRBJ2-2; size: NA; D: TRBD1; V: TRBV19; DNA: TGTGCCAGTCACACCAAGGGACAGGCGACCGGGGAGCTGTTTTTT; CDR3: CASHTKGQATGELFF
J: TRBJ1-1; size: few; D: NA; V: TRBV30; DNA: TGTGCCTGGAGGGTCTATGATGGTGAAGCTTTCTTT; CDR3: CAWRVYDGEAFF
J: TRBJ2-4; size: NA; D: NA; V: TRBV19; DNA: TGTGCCAGTAGTATAATCTCCGACATTCAGTACTTC; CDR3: CASSIISDIQYF
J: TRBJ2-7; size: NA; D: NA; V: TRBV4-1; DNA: TGCGCCAGCAGCCAAGAAATGGTGCGGGGTTCACGGGAGCAGTACTTC; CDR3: CASSQEMVRGSREQYF
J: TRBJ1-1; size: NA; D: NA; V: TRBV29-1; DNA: TGCAGCATTCAGTCGTTGGGCACTGAAGCTTTCTTT; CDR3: CSIQSLGTEAFF
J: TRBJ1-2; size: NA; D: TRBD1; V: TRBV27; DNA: TGTGCCAGCAGCCTCAACAGGGGGCATGGCTACACCTTC; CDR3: CASSLNRGHGYTF
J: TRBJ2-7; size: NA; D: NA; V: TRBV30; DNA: TGTGCCTGGAGTACTCAACAGGGCTTCGAGTACTTC; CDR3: CAWSTQQGFEYF
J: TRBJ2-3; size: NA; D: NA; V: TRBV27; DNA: TGTGCCAGCAGTACGACAGCTAGCACAGATACGCAGTATTTT; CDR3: CASSTTASTDTQYF
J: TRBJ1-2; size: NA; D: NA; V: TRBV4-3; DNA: TGCGCCAGCAGCCGCATACACGGGGATACTAACTATGGCTACACCTTC; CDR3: CASSRIHGDTNYGYTF
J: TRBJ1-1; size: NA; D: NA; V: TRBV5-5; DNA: TGTGCCAGCAGCTTGTTTAATTATGGTACTGAAGCTTTCTTT; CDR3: CASSLFNYGTEAFF
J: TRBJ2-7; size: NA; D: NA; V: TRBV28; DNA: TGTGCCAGCAGTTTATCCCGGGACTCATCCTACGAGCAGTACTTC; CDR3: CASSLSRDSSYEQYF
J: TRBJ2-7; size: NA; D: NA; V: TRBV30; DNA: TGTGCCCTTTTATCAGCGAGCTCCTACGAGCAGTACTTC; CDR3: CALLSASSYEQYF
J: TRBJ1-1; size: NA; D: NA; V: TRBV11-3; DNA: TGTGCCAGCAGCCTTACGGGGGGGGTCACTGAAGCTTTCTTT; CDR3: CASSLTGGVTEAFF
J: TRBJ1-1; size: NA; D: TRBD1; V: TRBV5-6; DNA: TGTGCCAGCAGCAAGGACAGGGAACTCACTGAAGCTTTCTTT; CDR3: CASSKDRELTEAFF
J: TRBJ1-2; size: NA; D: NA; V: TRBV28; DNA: TGTGCCAGCAGTTTCCCGGGGAGGGGAGACTATGGCTACACCTTC; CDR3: CASSFPGRGDYGYTF
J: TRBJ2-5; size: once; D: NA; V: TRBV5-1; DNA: TGCGCCAGCAGCTTGGTAGGACAGATTCAAGAGACCCAGTACTTC; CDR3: CASSLVGQIQETQYF
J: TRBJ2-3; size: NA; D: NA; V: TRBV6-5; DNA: TGTGCCAGCAGTCCTTACGGGGGCGCATCAGATACGCAGTATTTT; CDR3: CASSPYGGASDTQYF
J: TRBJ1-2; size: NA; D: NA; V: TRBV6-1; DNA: TGTGCCAGCAGTGAAGACAGGTACTATGGCTACACCTTC; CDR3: CASSEDRYYGYTF
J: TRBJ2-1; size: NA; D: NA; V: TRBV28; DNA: TGTGCCAGCAGTTCGGGGGGCTACGACGGGGGTGAGCAGTTCTTC; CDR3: CASSSGGYDGGEQFF
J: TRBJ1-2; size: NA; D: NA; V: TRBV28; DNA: TGTGCCAGCAGTTTGGGGGGGTTCTTTGGCTACACCTTC; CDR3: CASSLGGFFGYTF
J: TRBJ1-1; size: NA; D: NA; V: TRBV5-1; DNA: TGCGCCAGCAGCTTGGCGGCAGGGGCAGGAACTGAAGCTTTCTTT; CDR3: CASSLAAGAGTEAFF
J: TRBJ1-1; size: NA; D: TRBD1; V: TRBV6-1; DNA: TGTGCCAGCGGGGACAGGGGAAACACTGAAGCTTTCTTT; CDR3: CASGDRGNTEAFF
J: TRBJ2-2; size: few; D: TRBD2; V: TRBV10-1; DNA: TGCGCCAGCAGTGAGAACGGGGGGACCGGGGAGCTGTTTTTT; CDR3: CASSENGGTGELFF
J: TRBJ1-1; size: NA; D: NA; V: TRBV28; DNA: TGTGCCAGCAGTTCGAACAGGTATGAAGCTTTCTTT; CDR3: CASSSNRYEAFF
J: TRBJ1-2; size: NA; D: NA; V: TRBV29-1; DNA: TGCAGCGTGCATCGACTAGGGGATGATGGCTACACCTTC; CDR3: CSVHRLGDDGYTF
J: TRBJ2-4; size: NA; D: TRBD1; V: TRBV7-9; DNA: TGTGCCAGCAGCTTTGCCGGGACAGGGGGCCAAAACATTCAGTACTTC; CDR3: CASSFAGTGGQNIQYF
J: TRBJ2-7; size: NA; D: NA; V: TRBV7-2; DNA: TGTGCCAGCAGCTTAGGTGTGGCGGGGGCCGAGCAGTACTTC; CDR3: CASSLGVAGAEQYF
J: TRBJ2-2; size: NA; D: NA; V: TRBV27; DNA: TGTGCCAGCAGCCTCGGCCCCGGTCCCCCCGGGGAGCTGTTTTTT; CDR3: CASSLGPGPPGELFF
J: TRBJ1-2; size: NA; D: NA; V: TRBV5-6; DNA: TGTGCCAGCAGCTCACAGGGTTCGGGGGGCTATGGCTACACCTTC; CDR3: CASSSQGSGGYGYTF
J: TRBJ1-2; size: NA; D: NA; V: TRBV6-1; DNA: TGTGCCAGCGGGGGGGCGCAAGGCTATGGCTACACCTTC; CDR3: CASGGAQGYGYTF
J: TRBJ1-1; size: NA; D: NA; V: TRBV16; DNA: TGTGCCAGCAGCCAATCCACGAACACTGAAGCTTTCTTT; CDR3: CASSQSTNTEAFF
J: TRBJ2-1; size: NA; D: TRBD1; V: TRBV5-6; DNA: TGTGCCAGCAGCTCTGCCGGGACAGGGACTTTCAATGAGCAGTTCTTC; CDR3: CASSSAGTGTFNEQFF
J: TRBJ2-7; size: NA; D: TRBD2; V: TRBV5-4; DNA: TGTGCCAGCAGCTTTAGCGGGGGGGCGGAAGAGCAGTACTTC; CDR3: CASSFSGGAEEQYF
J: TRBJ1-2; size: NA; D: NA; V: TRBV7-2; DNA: TGTGCCAGCAGCTTGGCTCCTAATAACTATGGCTACACCTTC; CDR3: CASSLAPNNYGYTF
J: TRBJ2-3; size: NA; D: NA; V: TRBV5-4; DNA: TGTGCCAGCAGCAAAAAGGACGGGGCCGACACGCAGTATTTT; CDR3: CASSKKDGADTQYF
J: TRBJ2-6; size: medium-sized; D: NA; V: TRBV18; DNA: TGTGCCAGCTCACCTACCCCGGCGGTAAATGCCCGCTCTGGGGCCAACGTCCTGACTTTC; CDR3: CASSPTPAVNARSGANVLTF
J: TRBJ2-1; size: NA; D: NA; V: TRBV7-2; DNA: TGTGCCAGCAGCTTAGGAAACCAATCCTACAATGAGCAGTTCTTC; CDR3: CASSLGNQSYNEQFF
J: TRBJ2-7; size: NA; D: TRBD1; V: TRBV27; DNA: TGTGCCAGCAGTTTACAGGACAGGGCCATCTACGAGCAGTACTTC; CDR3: CASSLQDRAIYEQYF
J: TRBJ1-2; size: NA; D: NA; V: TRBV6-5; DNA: TGTGCCAGCAGTTACGGCGACAGAAGTTATGGCTACACCTTC; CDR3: CASSYGDRSYGYTF
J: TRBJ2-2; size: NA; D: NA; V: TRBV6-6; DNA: TGTGCCAGCAGCAACAGTTTATTAGTAGAGCTGTTTTTT; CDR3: CASSNSLLVELFF
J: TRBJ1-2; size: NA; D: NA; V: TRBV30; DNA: TGTGCCTGGACTACTGGCGGGAACTATGGCTACACCTTC; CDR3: CAWTTGGNYGYTF
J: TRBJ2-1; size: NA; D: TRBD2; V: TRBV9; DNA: TGTGCCAGCAGCCCGAGCGGGACTTCCTCCCATGAGCAGTTCTTC; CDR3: CASSPSGTSSHEQFF
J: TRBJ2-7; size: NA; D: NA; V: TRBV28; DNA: TGTGCCAGCAGTCCCTTGGCCTACGAGCAGTACTTC; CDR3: CASSPLAYEQYF
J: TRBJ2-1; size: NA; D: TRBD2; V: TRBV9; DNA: TGTGCCAGCAGCTCCTCCGGGGGGGACGTAAATGAGCAGTTCTTC; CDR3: CASSSSGGDVNEQFF
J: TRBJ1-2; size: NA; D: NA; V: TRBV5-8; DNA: TGTGCCAGCAGCTTGATCAGCGGCCGAGCTAACTATGGCTACACCTTC; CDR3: CASSLISGRANYGYTF
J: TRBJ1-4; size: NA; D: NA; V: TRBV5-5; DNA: TGTGCCAGCAGCTGGGGGGCGGTTCGTCTTAATGAAAAACTGTTTTTT; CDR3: CASSWGAVRLNEKLFF
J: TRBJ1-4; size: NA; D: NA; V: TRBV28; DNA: TGTGCCAGCAGTGAGCAGGGGTCCACTAATGAAAAACTGTTTTTT; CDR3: CASSEQGSTNEKLFF
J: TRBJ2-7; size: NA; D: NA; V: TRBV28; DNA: TGTGCCAGCGGATCCTACGAGCAGTACTTC; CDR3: CASGSYEQYF
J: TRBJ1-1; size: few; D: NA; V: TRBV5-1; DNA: TGCGCCAGCAGCTTGAAAGCGAACACTGAAGCTTTCTTT; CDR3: CASSLKANTEAFF